This TCR beta chain was sequenced for a study of T cell repertoires in cytomegalovirus infection. Study information: Recently identified HLA-C-restricted CMV epitopes and well-studied HLA-B-restricted CMV epitopes were used by the study. A matching HLA type, together with CMV infection, was signaled by public TCR beta signatures.

Each CDR3 protein is one row after TCRdb ran MiXCR on the reads. The sample has 200,000 or so distinct CDR3 sequences, approximately 40% seen once; the top ten hold around 60%. Study-level findings and limits: There were HLA-C-restricted CMV-specific TCR beta clonotypes dominating the ex vivo response. Public TCR beta family frequency separated CMV-and-HLA carriers, including in an independent cohort.

Germline V gives CDR1 MNHNS, CDR2 SASEGT. This CDR3 is built from 15 residues. Trimming removed 3 bases at V and 2 bases at J, with 12 bases between. There are a few counts of this clonotype. What it binds is not known. The material sequenced was CD8+ T cells from cultured PBMCs, taken from culture after CMV antigen stimulation. The chain carries TRBV6-1 and TRBJ2-3; D remains unclear. The receptor's source is a human donor in good health (CMV status not recorded). Some clones in this sample may be carry-over from other donors' samples. This CDR3 is CASSDRISSTDTQYF. The CDR3 DNA reads TGTGCCAGCAGTGACCGTATCTCGTCCACAGATACGCAGTATTTT.